Listed below are T cell receptor beta chains from one sample, sequenced in a study of T-cell reconstitution after alpha-beta-depleted transplantation in children. TCRdb analysed the PCR reads with MiXCR anew, one entry per CDR3 protein. The table includes about 200,000 distinct CDR3 sequences, approximately 17% detected once. The sequenced sample was PBMCs, mostly from graft donor cells, obtained 360 days after TCRalphabeta/CD19-depleted stem cell transplant. These receptors all stem from a male patient aged 2 to 10 who had a stem cell transplant for acute lymphoblastic leukemia, so the T cells may come from the graft donor. CDR3s include the opening cysteine and the closing phenylalanine or tryptophan. Each record gives: clone size, V gene, J gene, D gene, CDR3 protein, CDR3 DNA. D genes are given only for firm matches. Not every row has a clone size; where given, it reads once, few, many or a size class.

NA	TRBV5-1	TRBJ1-3	NA	CASSPIGPSGSGNTIYF	TGCGCCAGCAGCCCGATTGGGCCCTCTGGCTCTGGAAACACCATATATTTT
few	TRBV7-6	TRBJ2-1	TRBD1	CASSLGQGVGYEQFF	TGTGCCAGCAGCTTAGGACAGGGGGTAGGCTATGAGCAGTTCTTC
few	TRBV29-1	TRBJ2-7	NA	CSVGDYSYEQYF	TGCAGCGTTGGAGACTACTCCTACGAGCAGTACTTC
NA	TRBV7-2	TRBJ2-7	TRBD1	CASSSQGAATYEQYF	TGTGCCAGCAGCTCTCAGGGGGCGGCGACCTACGAGCAGTACTTC
many	TRBV29-1	TRBJ2-3	NA	CSVVYYTDTQYF	TGCAGCGTTGTCTACTACACAGATACGCAGTATTTT
few	TRBV5-1	TRBJ1-2	NA	CASSLARLNNYGYTF	TGCGCCAGCAGCTTGGCCAGACTAAACAACTATGGCTACACCTTC
NA	TRBV6-2/TRBV6-3	TRBJ2-1	NA	CASSYSANEQFF	TGTGCCAGCAGTTACTCTGCAAATGAGCAGTTCTTC
NA	TRBV6-5	TRBJ2-2	NA	CASSYQGGGANTGELFF	TGTGCCAGCAGTTACCAGGGGGGGGGCGCGAACACCGGGGAGCTGTTTTTT
NA	TRBV12-5	TRBJ2-4	TRBD1	CASGLVNRGHQAKNIQYF	TGTGCTAGTGGTTTGGTCAACAGGGGCCATCAGGCCAAAAACATTCAGTACTTC
NA	TRBV20-1	TRBJ2-5	NA	CSARWGSEETQYF	TGCAGTGCTAGATGGGGGTCGGAAGAGACCCAGTACTTC
NA	TRBV5-1	TRBJ1-1	NA	CASSLPTSNTEAFF	TGCGCCAGCAGCTTACCTACATCGAACACTGAAGCTTTCTTT
NA	TRBV7-6	TRBJ2-7	NA	CASSLPGVEQYF	TGTGCCAGCAGCTTGCCAGGTGTGGAGCAGTACTTC
NA	TRBV20-1	TRBJ2-7	NA	CSASPEGYEQYF	TGCAGTGCTAGCCCGGAGGGCTACGAGCAGTACTTC